The clone carrying this T cell receptor beta chain was detected only once. Its specificity is unknown. The sample is drawn from a study of OX40 agonist ivuxolimab in advanced cancers. Study context: Among those enrolled, mean age was about 60 years (range about 23 to 85) and approximately 80% were male. Broader study findings: Relatively little clonal expansion, among the lowest observed, appeared in partial responders at 0.1-3.0 mg/kg. Researchers did not determine the expanded peripheral T cells' antigen specificity. There were also nonresponders showing low normalized T-cell clonal expansion.

TCRdb's table, derived via immunoSEQ multiplex PCR, lists solely in-frame clones and lacks some. The data hold around 70,000 clones, with 80% to 85% observed a single time. The CDR3 sequence is 16 residues long. Trimming pared 0 bases from V and 4 bases from J, leaving 13 bases between. Germline CDR1 reads LNHNV; CDR2 reads YYDKDF (reference sequence). The receptor's source is an adult with an advanced solid tumor such as melanoma, head and neck, liver or kidney cancer. The sample was CD4+ or CD8+ T cells sorted from blood, taken in a trial of the OX40 agonist ivuxolimab. The chain employs TRBV15 and TRBJ1-3; TRBD1 is a possible D gene (6 bases). The CDR3 loop is CATSRDPGRGGNTIYF. CDR3 coding DNA: TGTGCCACCAGCAGAGATCCGGGCAGGGGCGGAAACACCATATATTTT.